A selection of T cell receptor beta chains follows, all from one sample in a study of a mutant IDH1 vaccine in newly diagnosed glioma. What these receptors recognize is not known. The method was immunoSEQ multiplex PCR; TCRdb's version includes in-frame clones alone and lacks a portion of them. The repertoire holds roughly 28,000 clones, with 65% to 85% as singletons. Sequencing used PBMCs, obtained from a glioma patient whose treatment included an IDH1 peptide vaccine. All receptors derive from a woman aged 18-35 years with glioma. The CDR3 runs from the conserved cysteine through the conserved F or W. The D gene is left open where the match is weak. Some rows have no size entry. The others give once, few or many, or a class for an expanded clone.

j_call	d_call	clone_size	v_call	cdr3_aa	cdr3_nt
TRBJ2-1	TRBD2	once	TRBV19	CASSSGRAENEQFF	TGTGCCAGTAGTAGCGGGAGGGCCGAGAATGAGCAGTTCTTC
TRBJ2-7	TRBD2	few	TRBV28	CASSYLRGSGTAQQYF	TGTGCCAGCAGTTATTTGCGCGGGAGCGGGACGGCACAGCAGTACTTC
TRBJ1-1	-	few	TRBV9	CASSVDPPGGMNTEAFF	TGTGCCAGCAGCGTAGATCCCCCTGGAGGGATGAACACTGAAGCTTTCTTT
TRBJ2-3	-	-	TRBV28	CASRRSADHTDTQYF	TGTGCCAGCAGACGATCAGCGGACCACACAGATACGCAGTATTTT
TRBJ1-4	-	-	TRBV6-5	CASSYLDGLNEKLFF	TGTGCCAGCAGTTACTTGGACGGCCTTAATGAAAAACTGTTTTTT
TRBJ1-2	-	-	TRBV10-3	CAISEGGGSRYGYTF	TGTGCCATCAGTGAGGGAGGGGGTTCAAGGTATGGCTACACCTTC
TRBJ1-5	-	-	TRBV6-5	CASSYSPQGPQHF	TGTGCCAGCAGTTACTCCCCCCAAGGGCCCCAGCATTTT
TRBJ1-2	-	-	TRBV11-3	CASSPGDTIYGYTF	TGTGCCAGCAGCCCGGGGGACACGATCTATGGCTACACCTTC
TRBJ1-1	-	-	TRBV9	CASSAALPRGENTEAFF	TGTGCCAGCAGCGCCGCTTTACCTCGGGGGGAGAACACTGAAGCTTTCTTT
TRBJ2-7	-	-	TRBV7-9	CASSWGTSESYEQYF	TGTGCCAGCAGCTGGGGGACAAGTGAATCCTACGAGCAGTACTTC
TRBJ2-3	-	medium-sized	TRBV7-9	CASSLVAIATDTQYF	TGTGCCAGCAGCCTAGTGGCGATCGCCACAGATACGCAGTATTTT
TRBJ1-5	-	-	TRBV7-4	CASSQIGGATVGPQHF	TGTGCCAGCAGCCAGATAGGGGGGGCCACGGTGGGGCCCCAGCATTTT
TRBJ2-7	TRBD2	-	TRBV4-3	CASSQAGGDYEQYF	TGCGCCAGCAGCCAGGCGGGAGGGGACTACGAGCAGTACTTC
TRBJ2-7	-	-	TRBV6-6	CASSHSSYEQYF	TGTGCCAGCAGTCACAGCTCCTACGAGCAGTACTTC
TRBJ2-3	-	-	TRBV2	CASRLLVAVDTQYF	TGTGCCAGCAGACTTCTGGTGGCCGTAGATACGCAGTATTTT
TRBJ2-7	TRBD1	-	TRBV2	CASSERDRVNAEQYF	TGTGCCAGCAGTGAAAGGGACAGGGTAAACGCCGAGCAGTACTTC
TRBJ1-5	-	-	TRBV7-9	CASSSGGPSNQPQHF	TGTGCCAGCAGCTCAGGTGGGCCTAGCAATCAGCCCCAGCATTTT
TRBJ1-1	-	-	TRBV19	CASSPSTGQNTEAFF	TGTGCCAGTAGTCCAAGTACAGGGCAAAACACTGAAGCTTTCTTT
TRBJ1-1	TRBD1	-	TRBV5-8	CASTLGQGGFGDTEAFF	TGTGCCAGCACCCTCGGACAGGGAGGGTTCGGGGACACTGAAGCTTTCTTT
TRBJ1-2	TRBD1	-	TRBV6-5	CASGQGNYGYTF	TGTGCCAGTGGACAGGGGAACTATGGCTACACCTTC
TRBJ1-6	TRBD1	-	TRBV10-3	CAISESGTANSPLHF	TGTGCCATCAGTGAGTCAGGGACAGCAAATTCACCCCTCCACTTT
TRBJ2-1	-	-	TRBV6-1	CASGSFRTYNEQFF	TGTGCCAGCGGGTCTTTTCGAACATACAATGAGCAGTTCTTC
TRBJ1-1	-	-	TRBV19	CASSMGSTNTEAFF	TGTGCCAGTAGTATGGGCAGCACGAACACTGAAGCTTTCTTT
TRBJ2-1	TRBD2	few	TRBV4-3	CASSQNSGSLFF	TGCGCCAGCAGCCAAAATAGCGGGAGTTTATTCTTC
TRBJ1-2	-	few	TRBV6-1	CASSEQQDRGF	TGTGCCAGCAGTGAACAACAGGATCGGGGCTTC